This T cell receptor beta chain emerged from a study of beta chain features in type 1 diabetes (dated by TCRdb to the late 2010s). About the study as a whole: Mean age, gender distribution, total cell number and subset yield were not different between patients and healthy donors. Regulatory and stem cell-like memory subsets were obtained from only 8 patients and about 8 healthy donors, while naive and central memory subsets were obtained from all 28 donors. A total of 107,917,701 sorted cells were examined across all samples, and RNA yield correlated strongly with the number of cells per subset. In the study, TCRB repertoires of sorted circulating CD4+ T cell subsets from recently diagnosed type 1 diabetes patients were compared with those of matched healthy donors.

Study-level results and caveats: Type 1 diabetes patients showed a moderate but significant shortening of TCRB CDR3 length in all four CD4+ subsets. Because cDNA rather than genomic DNA was sequenced, highly expressing activated cells could have been over-represented, although no difference in activation and CD3 levels was found between groups. At VDJ recombination sites, patients with type 1 diabetes made fewer insertions and deleted more nucleotides, a pattern implying thymic rearrangement abnormalities. The naive, central memory and regulatory TCRB repertoires appeared to resemble one another more closely among patients than among healthy donors. PCR may preferentially amplify shorter templates, but because patient and control samples were amplified and corrected together, any resulting skew would affect both groups equally. HLA sub-analyses involved small numbers of individuals, so any influence of HLA type on TCRB rearrangement remained unresolved.

The High Capacity cDNA Reverse Transcription Kit was used to reverse transcribe all of the isolated RNA, meaning that expressed TCRB transcripts were what got sequenced. Deep immunoSEQ sequencing was applied to naive, central memory and regulatory T cell samples, giving an average of about 3.7 million total reads per sample. Sorted cells were lysed in RLT buffer and RNA was extracted with DNase-treated RNeasy Micro or Mini kits, depending on cell number. To prevent cross-contamination, each cell subset was processed individually, whereas patient and healthy donor samples were processed jointly. TCRB sequences were amplified from cDNA with the immunoSEQ multiplex PCR, producing 87-bp fragments spanning the CDR3 region. Sequencing of the amplicons was performed on the Illumina HiSeq platform. In the source study's methods: Synthetic template baselines were used to correct PCR bias computationally, reads within Hamming distance 2 were collapsed together, and singletons that could not be merged were discarded. By aligning reads against IMGT, V, D and J genes, CDR3 length, and insertions or deletions at six rearrangement sites were assigned. Within each subset, clonotype counts were normalized to the number of sorted cells before true diversity and Gini coefficients were calculated with the tcR R package. The overlap coefficient, calculated on TCRB nucleotide sequences, was used to quantify repertoire sharing. TCRdb's version of the immuneACCESS table is confined to in-frame rearrangements and falls short of the full clone set. An unresolved V gene accounts for under half of the shortfall where checked; the remainder is of unknown origin. The DNA gave D and trimming, while V, J and clone size come from that table. For this sample the table gives about 160,000 clones, of which roughly 8% were detected only once. The top ten constitute about 0.5% of the sample.

Each donor gave one peripheral blood draw, about 100 mL on average, collected into heparinised tubes. Naive, central memory, regulatory and stem cell-like memory CD4+ T cells were sorted on a BD FACSAria II using a panel including CD45RO, CCR7, CD25, CD127, CD95 and CD27. All sorted populations exceeded 95% purity. PBMCs were isolated right away by Lymphoprep density gradient centrifugation and were stained directly, without culture. Samples were stained and sorted in pairs, with one healthy donor and one patient per experiment, so that batch effects were minimized. V is cut back by 6 bases and J by 7 bases, with 10 bases in the junction unmatched. The germline V gene (reference sequence) sets CDR1 to SGHAT and CDR2 to FQDESV. From the cysteine up to the phenylalanine, the CDR3 has a length of 14 residues. Kept here is only the CDR3 DNA, which spans 42 bases and is read in frame from base 1. A few counts support this clone. Its antigen remains undetermined. Within one base of it there is no much larger clone, and no base qualities were kept.

The receptor's source is a young man with type 1 diabetes. The sample comprised central memory CD4+ T cells from blood. The chain couples TRBV11-1 to TRBJ1-2; the junction holds 8 bases that match TRBD1. The DNA is as follows: TGTGCCAGCAGTCGATCGACAGGGGAGTTTGGCTACACCTTC. It codes for CASSRSTGEFGYTF.